The 19 T cell receptor beta chains in this list originate from one sample, sequenced in a study of identical twins. TCRdb recomputed calls from the 5' RACE reads with MiXCR, one row per CDR3 protein. The table records roughly 540,000 distinct CDR3 sequences, 20% to 25% of them present only once. The same data also contributed to another study, on T cells expressing NK-cell markers.

Sequencing was done on a sample of CD4+ T cells sorted from blood. These receptors were obtained from a woman in her late teens or twenties in good health.

This clonotype was seen ten or more times. The chain recombines TRBV7-6 with TRBJ2-1, with 8 bases matching TRBD2. This CDR3 has 13 residues. From germline, CDR1 is SGHVS and CDR2 FNYEAQ. The V gene end was trimmed by 5 bases and the J gene end by 7 bases; junction bases not matched to a gene: 4. CDR3 loop: CASSRTSWNEQFF. CDR3 DNA: TGTGCCAGCAGCCGGACTAGCTGGAATGAGCAGTTCTTC.

This clonotype has only a few counts. The germline gene is not matched at one end of the junction; a read error may be the cause. The rearrangement uses TRBV15 and TRBJ2-7; 8 nucleotides line up with TRBD1. The germline gives CDR1 LNHNV, CDR2 YYDKDF (reference sequence). The CDR3 has 16 residues. CDR3 residues: CATSRDLGRYPGQANF. The DNA of the CDR3 is TGTGCCACCAGCAGAGATCTGGGCCGGTACCCGGGACAGGCGAACTTC.

A few counts support this clonotype. The rearrangement uses TRBV11-3 and TRBJ1-3; D not certain. V was cut by 5 bases and J by 3 bases, with 17 bases left in between. Germline CDR1 is SGHNT and CDR2 is YENEEA. The CDR3 extends over 16 amino acids. DNA for the CDR3: TGTGCCAGCAGCGTGCGAGGTTGGGGTGATGGAAACACCATATATTTT. Its protein product is CASSVRGWGDGNTIYF.

CDR3 region: CASSLRTGFNQPQHF. Written as DNA, the CDR3 is TGTGCCAGCAGCCTACGGACAGGGTTTAATCAGCCCCAGCATTTT. V and J are TRBV3-1 and TRBJ1-5, with 8 positions matching TRBD1. Germline CDR1 LGHDT, CDR2 YNNKEL (reference sequence). The trim removed 4 bases at V and 4 bases at J, leaving 6 bases unmatched. The CDR3 covers 15 residues.

This chain uses TRBV6-1 with TRBJ1-2; possibly TRBD1 for D (5 bases). Looked up from germline, CDR1 is MNHNS and CDR2 is SASEGT. V lost 6 bases and J 4 bases, leaving 18 bases between the germline ends. The CDR3 is made up of 15 amino acids. This CDR3 reads CASSPPGRLSYGYTF. For the CDR3, the DNA is TGTGCCAGCAGCCCCCCGGGACGGTTGAGCTATGGCTACACCTTC.

J is TRBJ2-3 and V is TRBV4-3; possibly TRBD1 for D (6 bases). The V and J ends lost 0 bases and 4 bases respectively, with 14 bases between them. CDR1 LGHNA and CDR2 YSLEER come from the germline V gene. This CDR3 contains 16 residues. For the CDR3, the DNA is TGCGCCAGCAGCCAAGACGCGGAGACAGGATCAGATACGCAGTATTTT. Protein sequence: CASSQDAETGSDTQYF.

The chain couples TRBV18 to TRBJ1-5; possibly TRBD1 for D (6 bases). Germline V gives CDR1 KGHSH, CDR2 LQKENI. The CDR3 sequence is 12 residues long. V lost 3 bases to trimming and J lost 12 bases, with 12 bases between them. CDR3 sequence reads: CASSPDTGNQHF. The CDR3 DNA reads as TGTGCCAGCTCACCGGACACAGGGAACCAGCATTTT.

V usage is TRBV12-3 or TRBV12-4 and J usage is TRBJ1-1, with 9 nucleotides matching TRBD1. This CDR3 region has 14 residues. V lost 6 bases to trimming and J lost 4 bases; unmatched junction nucleotides: 6. DNA for the CDR3: TGTGCCAGCAGCAGGGACAGGGCGATCACTGAAGCTTTCTTT. It translates to CASSRDRAITEAFF.

This clonotype was counted between two and nine times. The chain combines TRBV11-3 with TRBJ2-3, with TRBD2 matching over 8 bases. Germline V gene lookup returns CDR1 SGHNT and CDR2 YENEEA. With 0 bases clipped from V and 5 bases from J, the junction kept 7 bases outside the gene matches. The CDR3 runs to 16 residues. In nucleotides, the CDR3 is TGTGCCAGCAGCTTAGAGACTAGCGAAGTCGGAGATACGCAGTATTTT. Encoded protein: CASSLETSEVGDTQYF.

This clonotype was observed a handful of times. The rearrangement joins TRBV3-1 to TRBJ2-1; a possible D gene is TRBD2 (6 bases). The length of the CDR3 is 20 residues. Germline V lookup: CDR1 LGHDT, CDR2 YNNKEL (reference sequence). Trimming stripped 2 bases from V and 8 bases from J, with 31 bases between. The CDR3 DNA reads as TGTGCCAGCAGCCAAACAGGAGGGAACATAATGAGCTTCACGAGAGATGAGCAGTTCTTC. Translating gives CASSQTGGNIMSFTRDEQFF.

This clonotype was seen only a few times. The chain couples TRBV11-2 to TRBJ2-1; 12 bases fit TRBD1. The CDR3 runs 17 residues. The V segment lost 1 base and the J segment 7 bases; nucleotides outside the gene matches: 8. Germline assignment: CDR1 SGHAT and CDR2 FQNNGV. Here the CDR3 DNA reads TGTGCCAGCAGCTTAGTGCCCCGGGACAGGGGGCGAAATGAGCAGTTCTTC. This sequence encodes CASSLVPRDRGRNEQFF.

The V and J genes are TRBV12-3 or TRBV12-4 and TRBJ2-1; 7 bases map to TRBD2. V shed 3 bases and J 3 bases; nucleotides not matched to a gene: 2. This CDR3 is 14 amino acids long. The CDR3 spells CASSFPSGYNEQFF. In nucleotides, the CDR3 is TGTGCCAGCAGTTTCCCTAGCGGCTACAATGAGCAGTTCTTC.

In its sample, this clonotype was seen many times. This chain joins TRBV12-3 or TRBV12-4 and TRBJ2-5, with 8 bases fitting TRBD2. CDR3 length equals 14 residues. Germline trimming cut 4 bases from V and 5 bases from J; bases unmatched to any gene: 6. Here the CDR3 DNA reads TGTGCCAGCAGTTCGTGGCGACTAGCGGAGACCCAGTACTTC. It encodes CASSSWRLAETQYF.

This clonotype has a handful of counts. The V call is TRBV12-3 or TRBV12-4, the J call TRBJ2-1; maybe TRBD2 (6 bases). The CDR3 covers 12 residues. V lost 2 bases and J lost 14, with 13 bases in between. The CDR3 sequence is CASSLRETRKFF. CDR3 nucleotides: TGTGCCAGCAGTTTACGCGAGACTAGAAAGTTCTTC.

The chain is built from TRBV15 and TRBJ2-4; 7 bases map to TRBD2. The germline V gene has CDR1 LNHNV and CDR2 YYDKDF (reference sequence). The CDR3 covers 16 residues. The ends lost 0 bases at V and 8 bases at J; junction bases unmatched: 10. CDR3 coding DNA: TGTGCCACCAGCAGAGATCTCTCGAGCGGGATAGACATTCAGTACTTC. Residues: CATSRDLSSGIDIQYF.

This clonotype turned up a few times. The chain joins TRBV6-5 to TRBJ1-1; D not resolved. V was shortened by 0 bases and J by 8 bases, with 13 bases between the two germline ends. The CDR3 length is 14 residues. Germline lookup yields CDR1 MNHEY and CDR2 SVGAGI. Written as DNA, the CDR3 is TGTGCCAGCAGTTACTCGAGAGGACTAGTCGAAGCTTTCTTT. Residues: CASSYSRGLVEAFF.

Only a few counts were recorded for this clonotype. The genes are TRBV20-1 and TRBJ2-5; 11 positions match TRBD1. Germline V gives CDR1 DFQATT, CDR2 SNEGSKA (reference sequence). The CDR3 sequence is 17 residues long. V dropped 1 base and J dropped 4; count of bases not matched to a gene: 11. In DNA, the CDR3 is TGCAGTGCTAGAGTCATACCTGGGACAGGGGGTTCAGAGACCCAGTACTTC. Protein product: CSARVIPGTGGSETQYF.

This clonotype turned up a few times. The V gene is TRBV29-1, the J gene TRBJ1-2; 9 nucleotides agree with TRBD1. Trimming at V came to 6 bases and at J to 2 bases, leaving 10 bases not matched to a gene. Germline CDR1 reads SQVTM; CDR2 reads ANQGSEA. The CDR3 contains 15 residues. In DNA, the CDR3 is TGCAGCGTCCAAAAAGGGACAGGGTCAAACTATGGCTACACCTTC. Translating it yields CSVQKGTGSNYGYTF.

This clonotype was found a few times. V gene TRBV6-1 combines with J gene TRBJ1-1; no clear D. Germline lookup yields CDR1 MNHNS and CDR2 SASEGT. The V end lost 5 bases, the J end lost 5 bases, and 12 bases lay between the germline ends. This CDR3 comprises 13 residues. Here the CDR3 reads CASSPFSRTEAFF. The CDR3 region has the DNA TGTGCCAGCAGTCCGTTCAGCCGGACTGAAGCTTTCTTT.